This paragraph reports one T cell receptor beta chain. What this receptor recognizes is not known. No much larger clonotype is one base removed from it; base qualities were not supplied. The time point label, read with the paper, signifies: around 42 days after influenza vaccine administration. The sample originates from a study of response to subunit inactivated influenza vaccine (dated by TCRdb to the late 2010s). Background for the entire study: Deep quantitative profiling of the T cell receptor repertoire was used in the study to follow responses to a trivalent subunit inactivated influenza vaccine.

The library was produced with RT-PCR. Sequencer: Illumina HiSeq 2500. TCRdb cleaned the public reads at Q25 with fastp, built clones with MiXCR and kept in-frame beta chains. Entries that share a CDR3 protein sequence are merged under the most common genes and DNA. This sample comprises roughly 460,000 distinct CDR3 sequences, approximately 11% of them detected only once. Of the sample, 9.5% to 15% falls within the top ten clones. CDR1 is given as LGHNA and CDR2 as YSLEER, both from the germline V gene. Trimming takes 2 bases off V and 9 bases off J; junction bases not matched to a gene: 18. The CDR3, cysteine through phenylalanine, is 17 amino acids long. The retained sequence is limited to the CDR3, 51 bases, with the frame set at the first base. Points the paper makes about the study in general: The authors suggested that each seasonal influenza vaccination may recruit only a limited number of new T cells.

The chain employs TRBV4-3 and TRBJ2-7; TRBD1 lines up with 8 middle nucleotides. This TCR was sampled from a man in his fifties or sixties who received an inactivated influenza vaccine. Donor details come from another sample of the same person, matched by shared clones. Sequenced here: PBMCs from blood, sampled 45 days after vaccination. For the CDR3, the sequence is CASSQNTATGEWDRQYF. The sequenced DNA is TGCGCCAGCAGCCAAAATACCGCGACAGGGGAGTGGGATAGGCAGTACTTC.